The present T cell receptor beta chain was sequenced within a study of cytomegalovirus exposure and HLA in healthy donors. Study results and caveats: A link between a missense DCLRE1C variant and TCR beta V- and J-gene trimming emerged from a later analysis. A few V segments could not be told apart, such as TRBV6-2 and TRBV6-3, and were left out.

The PCR made use of 60 Vbeta and 13 Jbeta primers. Data came from immunoSEQ multiplex PCR; TCRdb stores just in-frame clones and leaves some out. The sample has about 100,000 clones, roughly 82% seen once. Notes on this clone: Antigen unknown.

This CDR3 is 12 amino acids long. Germline V lookup: CDR1 MDHEN, CDR2 SYDVKM. Between the trimmed V and J ends, which lost 7 bases and 2 bases, there was a span of 8 bases. The chain carries TRBV28 and TRBJ1-2; no clear D gene. Sequencing used PBMCs. This TCR derives from a man aged 45 to 65 in good health and CMV-seronegative. CDR3 DNA sequence: TGTGCCAGCACTATCGCCAACTATGGCTACACCTTC. Translating gives CASTIANYGYTF.